One sample yielded the 8 T cell receptor beta chains listed below, sequenced in a study of CD8 T cells in Susac syndrome. RNA in amounts of roughly 0.5 to 1 ug was reverse transcribed with random hexamers. TCRdb reprocessed the immunoSEQ multiplex PCR reads with MiXCR, giving one entry per CDR3 protein. The table records over 350,000 distinct CDR3 sequences, approximately 85% of them present only once. Sequenced material: CD8+ T cells from PBMCs. The receptors were sampled from a human donor with multiple sclerosis.

This clonotype was detected only once. The chain uses TRBV5-5 and TRBJ1-2; D remains unclear. The germline V gene encodes CDR1 SGHKS and CDR2 YYEKEE (reference sequence). V was shortened by 0 bases and J by 1 base, with 10 bases between the two germline ends. This CDR3 region has 15 residues. CDR3 DNA: TGTGCCAGCAGCTTGGCCGAGTCCCTTAACTATGGCTACACCTTC. Translation gives CASSLAESLNYGYTF.

The chain couples TRBV19 to TRBJ2-2; D tentatively reads TRBD1 or TRBD2 (5 bases each). CDR1 is LNHDA, CDR2 SQIVND, per germline (reference sequence). CDR3 length: 11 amino acids. The DNA of the CDR3 is TGTGCGTCCGGGGCTGGCGGGGAGCTGTTTTTT. It encodes CASGAGGELFF.

The chain joins TRBV20-1 to TRBJ1-6; D unresolved. CDR1 and CDR2 (germline): DFQATT, SNEGSKA (reference sequence). CDR3 size: 21 residues. V lost 2 bases to trimming and J lost 0 bases, with 26 bases between them. In nucleotides, the CDR3 is TGCAGTGCTAGACGACCAAAGGAGTTTACTATATCTAGCTCCTATAATTCACCCCTCCACTTT. Translating gives CSARRPKEFTISSSYNSPLHF.

V usage is TRBV5-6 and J usage is TRBJ1-1, with D maybe TRBD1 (5 bases). The CDR3 is made up of 14 amino acids. Germline CDR1 is SGHDT and CDR2 is YYEEEE. With 0 bases removed from V and 1 base from J, the gap between germline ends came to 7 bases. In DNA, the CDR3 is TGTGCCAGCAGCTTGGTGGGGGAGAACACTGAAGCTTTCTTT. Residues: CASSLVGENTEAFF.

V usage is TRBV19 and J usage is TRBJ1-1; the D is unclear. Looked up from germline, CDR1 is LNHDA and CDR2 is SQIVND (reference sequence). The germline V and J ends were trimmed by 8 bases and 5 bases, with 12 bases remaining between them. CDR3 length equals 12 residues. The CDR3 region has the DNA TGTGCCAGTGTTGACGGGTATACTGAAGCTTTCTTT. This codes for CASVDGYTEAFF.

The chain combines TRBV9 with TRBJ2-7, with D perhaps TRBD1 or TRBD2 (6 bases each). CDR1 is SGDLS and CDR2 is YYNGEE in the germline V gene. This CDR3 is 15 amino acids long. The V end lost 2 bases, the J end lost 4 bases, and 16 bases lay between the germline ends. The DNA for the CDR3 is TGTGCCAGCAGCGTTGGGTTCGGGGGCGAGTACGAGCAGTACTTC. Translation gives CASSVGFGGEYEQYF.

V usage is TRBV4-1 and J usage is TRBJ2-3; 7 nucleotides agree with TRBD1. CDR3 length equals 16 residues. CDR1 MGHRA and CDR2 YSYEKL come from the germline V gene. The V and J ends lost 8 bases and 2 bases, in that order; junction bases with no gene match: 13. As DNA, the CDR3 is TGCGCCAGCGGAGCCGGGACAGCTTTGCTCACAGATACGCAGTATTTT. Residues: CASGAGTALLTDTQYF.

This clonotype showed up just a few times. The V and J genes are TRBV5-1 and TRBJ2-1; 12 bases line up with TRBD2. There are 16 residues in the CDR3. Trimming took 0 bases from V and 8 from J; bases not matched to a gene: 6. Per the germline V gene, CDR1 is SGHRS and CDR2 is YFSETQ. Here the CDR3 reads CASSLATSGRFDEQFF. Written as DNA, the CDR3 is TGCGCCAGCAGCTTGGCTACTAGCGGGAGGTTCGATGAGCAGTTCTTC.